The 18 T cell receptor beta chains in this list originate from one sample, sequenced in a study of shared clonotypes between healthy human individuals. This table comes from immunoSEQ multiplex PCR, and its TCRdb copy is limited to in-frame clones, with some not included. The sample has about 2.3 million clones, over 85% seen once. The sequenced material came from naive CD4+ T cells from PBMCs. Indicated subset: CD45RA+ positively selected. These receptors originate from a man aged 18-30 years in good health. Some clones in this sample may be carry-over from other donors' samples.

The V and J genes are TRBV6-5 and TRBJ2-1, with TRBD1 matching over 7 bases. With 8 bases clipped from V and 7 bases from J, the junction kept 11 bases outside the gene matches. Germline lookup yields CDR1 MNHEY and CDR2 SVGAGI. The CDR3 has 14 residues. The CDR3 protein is CASGARGQLNEQFF. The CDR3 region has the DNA TGTGCCAGCGGCGCTCGGGGACAGCTTAATGAGCAGTTCTTC.

CDR3 bases: TGTGCCAGCAGCCTCGGGCTGGCGCAGTATTTT. This gives the protein CASSLGLAQYF. The chain links TRBV7-3 to TRBJ2-3; D is unresolved. CDR3 length: 11 residues. CDR1 is SGHTA, CDR2 FQGTGA, per germline. V lost 5 bases, J lost 10 bases, and 10 bases lay in between.

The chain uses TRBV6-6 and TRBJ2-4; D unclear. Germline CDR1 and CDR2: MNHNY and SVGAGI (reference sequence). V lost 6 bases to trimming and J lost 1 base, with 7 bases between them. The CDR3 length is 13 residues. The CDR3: CASSPWAKNIQYF. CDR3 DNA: TGTGCCAGCAGCCCCTGGGCCAAAAACATTCAGTACTTC.

CDR3 bases: TGTGCCAGCAGCCGCGGTGGGGCCGGGGAGCTGTTTTTT. Its protein is CASSRGGAGELFF. The chain recombines TRBV28 with TRBJ2-2; D is undetermined. Germline assignment: CDR1 MDHEN and CDR2 SYDVKM. Deletions cut 6 bases from V and 6 bases from J, with 11 bases between. This CDR3 contains 13 residues.

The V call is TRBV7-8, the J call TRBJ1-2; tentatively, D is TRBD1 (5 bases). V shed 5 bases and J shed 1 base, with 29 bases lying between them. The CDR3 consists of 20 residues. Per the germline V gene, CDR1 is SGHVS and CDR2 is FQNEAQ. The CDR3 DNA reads TGTGCCAGCAGCCCAGCGGGACGGACTATCTCCTTGGTGATTAACTATGGCTACACCTTC. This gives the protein CASSPAGRTISLVINYGYTF.

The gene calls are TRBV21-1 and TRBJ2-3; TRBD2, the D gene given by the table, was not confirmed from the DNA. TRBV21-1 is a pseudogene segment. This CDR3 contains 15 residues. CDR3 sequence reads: CASSKGLAGVDTQYF. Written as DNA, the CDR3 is TGTGCCAGCAGCAAAGGGCTAGCGGGAGTAGATACGCAGTATTTT.

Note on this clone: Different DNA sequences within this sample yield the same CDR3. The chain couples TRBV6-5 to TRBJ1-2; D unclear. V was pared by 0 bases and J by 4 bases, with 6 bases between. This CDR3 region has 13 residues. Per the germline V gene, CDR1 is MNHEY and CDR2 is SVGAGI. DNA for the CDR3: TGTGCCAGCAGTTACTCGGGCGTCTATGGCTACACCTTC. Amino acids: CASSYSGVYGYTF.

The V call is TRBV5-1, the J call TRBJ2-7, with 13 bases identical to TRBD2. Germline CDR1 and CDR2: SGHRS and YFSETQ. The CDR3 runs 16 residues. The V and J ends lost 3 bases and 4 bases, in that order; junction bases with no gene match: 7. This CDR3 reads CASSWTGTSGMYEQYF. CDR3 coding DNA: TGCGCCAGCAGCTGGACCGGGACTAGCGGGATGTACGAGCAGTACTTC.

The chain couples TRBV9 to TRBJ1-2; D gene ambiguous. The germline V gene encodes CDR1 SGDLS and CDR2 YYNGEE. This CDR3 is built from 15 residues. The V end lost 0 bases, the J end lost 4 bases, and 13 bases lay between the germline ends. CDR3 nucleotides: TGTGCCAGCAGCGTAGAAACAGCCCCTGGCTATGGCTACACCTTC. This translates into CASSVETAPGYGYTF.

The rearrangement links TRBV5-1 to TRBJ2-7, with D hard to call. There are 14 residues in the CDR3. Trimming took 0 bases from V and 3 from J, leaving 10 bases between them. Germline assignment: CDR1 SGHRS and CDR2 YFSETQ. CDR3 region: CASSLDRPSYEQYF. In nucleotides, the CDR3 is TGCGCCAGCAGCTTGGACAGACCTAGCTACGAGCAGTACTTC.

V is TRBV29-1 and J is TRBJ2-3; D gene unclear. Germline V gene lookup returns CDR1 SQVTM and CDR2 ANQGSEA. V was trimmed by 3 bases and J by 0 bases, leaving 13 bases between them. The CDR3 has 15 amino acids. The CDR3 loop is CSVEGSSFSTDTQYF. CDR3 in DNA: TGCAGCGTTGAGGGGTCAAGCTTTAGCACAGATACGCAGTATTTT.

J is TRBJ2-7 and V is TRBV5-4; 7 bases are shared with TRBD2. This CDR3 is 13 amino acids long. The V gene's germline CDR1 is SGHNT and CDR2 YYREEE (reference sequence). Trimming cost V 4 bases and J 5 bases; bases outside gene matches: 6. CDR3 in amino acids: CASSRIAGDEQYF. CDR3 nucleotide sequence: TGTGCCAGCAGCCGAATAGCGGGCGACGAGCAGTACTTC.

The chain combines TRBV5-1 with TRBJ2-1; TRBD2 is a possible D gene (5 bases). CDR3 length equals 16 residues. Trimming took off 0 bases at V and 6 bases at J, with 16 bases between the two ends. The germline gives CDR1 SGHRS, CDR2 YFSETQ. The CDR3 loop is CASSLVLAYNRNEQFF. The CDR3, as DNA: TGCGCCAGCAGCTTGGTTCTAGCCTATAATCGCAATGAGCAGTTCTTC.

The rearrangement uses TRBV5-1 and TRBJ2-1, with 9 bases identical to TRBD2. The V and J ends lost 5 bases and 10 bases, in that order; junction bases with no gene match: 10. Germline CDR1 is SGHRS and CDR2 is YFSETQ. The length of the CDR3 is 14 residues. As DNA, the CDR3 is TGCGCCAGCAGGCGGCGGGAGGGCCCGGGGGAGCAGTTCTTC. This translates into CASRRREGPGEQFF.

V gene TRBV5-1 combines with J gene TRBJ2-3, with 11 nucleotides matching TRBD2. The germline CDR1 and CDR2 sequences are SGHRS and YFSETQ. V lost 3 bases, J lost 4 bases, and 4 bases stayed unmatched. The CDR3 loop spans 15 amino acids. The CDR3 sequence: CASSYLAGGADTQYF. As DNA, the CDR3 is TGCGCCAGCAGCTACCTAGCGGGAGGCGCAGATACGCAGTATTTT.

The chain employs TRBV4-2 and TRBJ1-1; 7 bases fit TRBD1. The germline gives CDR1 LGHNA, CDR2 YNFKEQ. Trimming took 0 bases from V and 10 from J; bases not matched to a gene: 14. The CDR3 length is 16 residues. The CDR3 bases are TGTGCCAGCAGCCAAGATTGGGGACAGAACCAACGGGGAGCTTTCTTT. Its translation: CASSQDWGQNQRGAFF.

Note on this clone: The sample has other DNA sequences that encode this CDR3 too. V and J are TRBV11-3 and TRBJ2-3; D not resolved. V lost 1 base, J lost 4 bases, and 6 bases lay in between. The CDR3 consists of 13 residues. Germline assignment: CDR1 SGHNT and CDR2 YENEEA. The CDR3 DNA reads TGTGCCAGCAGCTTAGTCGGCCCAGATACGCAGTATTTT. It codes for CASSLVGPDTQYF.

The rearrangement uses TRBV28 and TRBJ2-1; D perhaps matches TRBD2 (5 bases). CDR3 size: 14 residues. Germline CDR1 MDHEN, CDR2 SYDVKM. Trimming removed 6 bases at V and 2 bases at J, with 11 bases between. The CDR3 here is CASRMEVPYNEQFF. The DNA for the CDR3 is TGTGCCAGCAGAATGGAGGTTCCCTACAATGAGCAGTTCTTC.